This paragraph reports one TCR beta chain. Its specificity is unknown. Primers for the PCR totalled 60 Vbeta and 13 Jbeta. The table came from immunoSEQ multiplex PCR; TCRdb's copy has only in-frame clones and leaves some out. The sample carries 100,000 or so clones, approximately 84% recorded once. This sample was included in a study of cytomegalovirus exposure and HLA in healthy donors. Study-wide results and limits: An analysis that was carried out later associated 16,951 TCR beta sequences with HLA alleles at 0.05 false discovery rate. A few V segments could not be told apart, such as TRBV6-2 and TRBV6-3, and were left out.

The V gene's germline CDR1 is SGHTA and CDR2 FQGNSA. This CDR3 region has 18 residues. V lost 2 bases to trimming and J lost 2 bases; unmatched junction nucleotides: 6. This chain connects TRBV7-2 to TRBJ2-2, with TRBD2 matching over 12 bases. Source material: PBMCs. This receptor was identified in a man aged 18 to 29 in good health and CMV-seronegative. The CDR3 nucleotides are TGTGCCAGCAGCTTATTACTAGCGGGAGGACCAAACACCGGGGAGCTGTTTTTT. Translation gives CASSLLLAGGPNTGELFF.